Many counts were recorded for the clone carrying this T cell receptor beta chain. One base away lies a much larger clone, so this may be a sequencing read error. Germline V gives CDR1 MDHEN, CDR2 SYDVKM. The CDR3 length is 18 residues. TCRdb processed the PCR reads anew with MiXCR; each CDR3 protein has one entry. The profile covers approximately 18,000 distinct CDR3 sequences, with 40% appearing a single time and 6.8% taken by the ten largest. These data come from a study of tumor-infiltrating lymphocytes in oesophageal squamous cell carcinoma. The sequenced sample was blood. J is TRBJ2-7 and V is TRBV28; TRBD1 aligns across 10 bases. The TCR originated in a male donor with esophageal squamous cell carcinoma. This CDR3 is CASSLLGFGGQGYNEQYF. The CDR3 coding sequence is TGCGCCAGCAGTTTATTGGGGTTTGGGGGACAGGGGTACAATGAGCAGTACTTC.